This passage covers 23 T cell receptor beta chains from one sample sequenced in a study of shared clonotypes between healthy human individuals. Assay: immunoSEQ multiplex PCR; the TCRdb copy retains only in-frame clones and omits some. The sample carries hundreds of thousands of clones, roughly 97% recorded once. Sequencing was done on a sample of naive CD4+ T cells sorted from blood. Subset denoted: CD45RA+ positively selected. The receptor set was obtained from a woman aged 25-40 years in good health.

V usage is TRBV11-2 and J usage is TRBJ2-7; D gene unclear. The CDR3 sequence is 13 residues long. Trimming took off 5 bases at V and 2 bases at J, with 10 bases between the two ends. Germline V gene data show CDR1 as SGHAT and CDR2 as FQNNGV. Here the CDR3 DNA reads TGTGCCAGCAGCATGGGCCTACCCTACGAGCAGTACTTC. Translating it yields CASSMGLPYEQYF. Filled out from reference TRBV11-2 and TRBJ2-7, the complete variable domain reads EAGVAQSPRYKIIEKRQSVAFWCNPISGHATLYWYQQILGQGPKLLIQFQNNGVVDDSQLPKDRFSAERLKGVDSTLKIQPAKLEDSAVYLCASSMGLPYEQYFGPGTRLTVT.

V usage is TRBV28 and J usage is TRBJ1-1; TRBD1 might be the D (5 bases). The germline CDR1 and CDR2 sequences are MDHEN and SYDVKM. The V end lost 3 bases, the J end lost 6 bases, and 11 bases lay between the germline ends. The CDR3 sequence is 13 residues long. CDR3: CASSLRGEAEAFF. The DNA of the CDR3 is TGTGCCAGCAGTTTGCGAGGGGAGGCTGAAGCTTTCTTT. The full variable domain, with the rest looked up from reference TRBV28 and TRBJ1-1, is DVKVTQSSRYLVKRTGEKVFLECVQDMDHENMFWYRQDPGLGLRLIYFSYDVKMKEKGDIPEGYSVSREKKERFSLILESASTNQTSMYLCASSLRGEAEAFFGQGTRLTVV.

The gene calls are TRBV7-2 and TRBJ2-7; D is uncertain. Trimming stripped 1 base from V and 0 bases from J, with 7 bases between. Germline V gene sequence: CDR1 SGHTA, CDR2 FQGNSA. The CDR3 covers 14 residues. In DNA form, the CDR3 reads TGTGCCAGCAGCTTAGTATCACTCTCCTACGAGCAGTACTTC. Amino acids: CASSLVSLSYEQYF.

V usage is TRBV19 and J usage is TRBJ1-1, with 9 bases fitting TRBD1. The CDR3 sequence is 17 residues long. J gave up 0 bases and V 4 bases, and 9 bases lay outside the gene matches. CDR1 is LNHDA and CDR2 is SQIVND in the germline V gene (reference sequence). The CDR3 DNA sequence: TGTGCCAGTAGTACGCAGCCGGGACAGGGTGTGAACACTGAAGCTTTCTTT. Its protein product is CASSTQPGQGVNTEAFF.

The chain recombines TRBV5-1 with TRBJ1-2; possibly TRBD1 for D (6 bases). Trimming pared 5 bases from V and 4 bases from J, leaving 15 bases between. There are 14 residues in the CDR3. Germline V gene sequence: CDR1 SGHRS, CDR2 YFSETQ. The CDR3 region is CASRPEGGAYGYTF. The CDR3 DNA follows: TGCGCCAGCAGACCGGAGGGGGGCGCCTATGGCTACACCTTC.

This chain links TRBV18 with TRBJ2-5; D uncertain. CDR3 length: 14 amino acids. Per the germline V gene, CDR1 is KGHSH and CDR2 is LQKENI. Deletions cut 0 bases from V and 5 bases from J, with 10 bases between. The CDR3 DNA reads TGTGCCAGCTCACCACCGGTCGGAGCGGAGACCCAGTACTTC. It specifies CASSPPVGAETQYF.

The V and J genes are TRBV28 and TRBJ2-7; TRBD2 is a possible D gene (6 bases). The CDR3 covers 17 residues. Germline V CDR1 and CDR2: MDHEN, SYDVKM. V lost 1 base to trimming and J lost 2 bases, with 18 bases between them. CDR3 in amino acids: CASSLYPPGTGTYEQYF. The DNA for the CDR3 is TGTGCCAGCAGTTTATACCCCCCCGGGACTGGGACCTACGAGCAGTACTTC. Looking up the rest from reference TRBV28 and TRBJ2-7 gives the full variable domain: DVKVTQSSRYLVKRTGEKVFLECVQDMDHENMFWYRQDPGLGLRLIYFSYDVKMKEKGDIPEGYSVSREKKERFSLILESASTNQTSMYLCASSLYPPGTGTYEQYFGPGTRLTVT.

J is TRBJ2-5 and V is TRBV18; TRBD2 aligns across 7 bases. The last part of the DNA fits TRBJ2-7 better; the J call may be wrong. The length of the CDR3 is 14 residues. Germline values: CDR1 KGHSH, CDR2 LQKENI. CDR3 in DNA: TGTGCCAGCTCACCATACGCGGGAGAGAACGAGCAGTACTTC. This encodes CASSPYAGENEQYF.

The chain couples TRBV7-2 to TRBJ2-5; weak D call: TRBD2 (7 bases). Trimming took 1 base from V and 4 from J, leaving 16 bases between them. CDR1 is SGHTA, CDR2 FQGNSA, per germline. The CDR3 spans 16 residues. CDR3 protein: CASSLVLGGGRETQYF. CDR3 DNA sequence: TGTGCCAGCAGCTTAGTTTTGGGCGGGGGCCGAGAGACCCAGTACTTC.

The CDR3 nucleotides are TGCAGTGCTATCTTCGTGGGCGAGCAGTACTTC. Translation gives CSAIFVGEQYF. The V call is TRBV20-1, the J call TRBJ2-7; D gene ambiguous. CDR1 is DFQATT and CDR2 is SNEGSKA in the germline V gene (reference sequence). Trimming left V 4 bases short and J 6 bases short, with 10 bases between. The CDR3 is made up of 11 amino acids.

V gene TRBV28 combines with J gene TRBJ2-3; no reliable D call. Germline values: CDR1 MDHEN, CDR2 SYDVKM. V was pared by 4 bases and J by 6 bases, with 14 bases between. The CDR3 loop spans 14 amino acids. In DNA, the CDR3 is TGTGCCAGCAGTTCGGCCCCTCTCACGGATACGCAGTATTTT. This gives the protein CASSSAPLTDTQYF. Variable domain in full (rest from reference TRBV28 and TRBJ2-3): DVKVTQSSRYLVKRTGEKVFLECVQDMDHENMFWYRQDPGLGLRLIYFSYDVKMKEKGDIPEGYSVSREKKERFSLILESASTNQTSMYLCASSSAPLTDTQYFGPGTRLTVL.

In DNA form, the CDR3 reads TGTGCCATCAGCAATTCTCCGGGACCGGGGACTGAAGCTTTCTTT. Translating gives CAISNSPGPGTEAFF. The V gene is TRBV10-3, the J gene TRBJ1-1, with D perhaps TRBD1 (5 bases). Germline CDR1 is ENHRY and CDR2 is SYGVKD. This CDR3 has 15 residues. The V gene lost 6 bases and the J gene lost 5 bases, with 19 bases spanning the gap.

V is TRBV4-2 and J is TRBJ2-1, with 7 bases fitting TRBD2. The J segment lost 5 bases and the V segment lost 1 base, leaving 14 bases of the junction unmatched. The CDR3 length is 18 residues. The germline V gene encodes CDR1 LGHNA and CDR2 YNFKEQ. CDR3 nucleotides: TGTGCCAGCAGCCAAGTCAGGGCTAGCGGAAAACTGAACAATGAGCAGTTCTTC. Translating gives CASSQVRASGKLNNEQFF.

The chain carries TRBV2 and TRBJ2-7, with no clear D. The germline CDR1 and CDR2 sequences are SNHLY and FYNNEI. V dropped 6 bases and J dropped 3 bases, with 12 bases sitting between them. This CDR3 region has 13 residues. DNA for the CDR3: TGTGCCAGCAGGCCAGACAATTTCTACGAGCAGTACTTC. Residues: CASRPDNFYEQYF.

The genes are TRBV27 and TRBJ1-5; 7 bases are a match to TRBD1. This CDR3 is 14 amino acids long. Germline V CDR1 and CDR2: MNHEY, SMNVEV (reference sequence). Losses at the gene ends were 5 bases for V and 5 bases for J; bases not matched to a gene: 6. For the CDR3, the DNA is TGTGCCAGCAGTCCGAACAGGGGAGATCAGCCCCAGCATTTT. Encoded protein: CASSPNRGDQPQHF.

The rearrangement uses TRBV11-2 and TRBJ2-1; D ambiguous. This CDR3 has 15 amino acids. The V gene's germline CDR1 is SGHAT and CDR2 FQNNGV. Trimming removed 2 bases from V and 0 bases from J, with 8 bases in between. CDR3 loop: CASSLTTGSYNEQFF. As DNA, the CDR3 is TGTGCCAGCAGCTTAACCACCGGCTCCTACAATGAGCAGTTCTTC.

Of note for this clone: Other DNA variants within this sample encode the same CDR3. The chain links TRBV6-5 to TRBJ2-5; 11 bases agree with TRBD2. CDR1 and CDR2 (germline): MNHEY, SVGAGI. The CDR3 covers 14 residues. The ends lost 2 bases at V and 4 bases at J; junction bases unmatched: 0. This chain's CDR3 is CASSYTSGRETQYF. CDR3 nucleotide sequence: TGTGCCAGCAGTTACACTAGCGGGAGAGAGACCCAGTACTTC.

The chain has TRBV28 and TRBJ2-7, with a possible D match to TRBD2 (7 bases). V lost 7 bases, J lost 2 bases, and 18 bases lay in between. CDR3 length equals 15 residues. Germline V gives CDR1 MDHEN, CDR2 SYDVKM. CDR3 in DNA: TGTGCCAGCACCCCCGGGGGGCGGACGACCTACGAGCAGTACTTC. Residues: CASTPGGRTTYEQYF.

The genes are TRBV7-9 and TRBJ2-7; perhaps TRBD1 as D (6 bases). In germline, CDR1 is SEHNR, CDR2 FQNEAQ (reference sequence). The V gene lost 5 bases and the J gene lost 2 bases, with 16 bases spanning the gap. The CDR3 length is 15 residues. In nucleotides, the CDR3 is TGTGCCAGCAGCCGTAGGGACACCTCACCCTACGAGCAGTACTTC. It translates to CASSRRDTSPYEQYF.

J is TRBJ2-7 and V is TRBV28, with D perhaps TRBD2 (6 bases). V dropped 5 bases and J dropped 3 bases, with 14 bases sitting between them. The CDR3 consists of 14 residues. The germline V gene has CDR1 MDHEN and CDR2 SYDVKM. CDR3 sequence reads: CASSTRGGLYEQYF. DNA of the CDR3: TGTGCCAGCAGTACCCGGGGAGGACTCTACGAGCAGTACTTC.

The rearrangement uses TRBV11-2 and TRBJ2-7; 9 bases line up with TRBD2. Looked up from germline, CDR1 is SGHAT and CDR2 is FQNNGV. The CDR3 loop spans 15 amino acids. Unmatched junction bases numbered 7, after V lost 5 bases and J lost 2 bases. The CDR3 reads CASSPAGGRAYEQYF. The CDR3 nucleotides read TGTGCCAGCAGCCCCGCGGGGGGGCGCGCCTACGAGCAGTACTTC.

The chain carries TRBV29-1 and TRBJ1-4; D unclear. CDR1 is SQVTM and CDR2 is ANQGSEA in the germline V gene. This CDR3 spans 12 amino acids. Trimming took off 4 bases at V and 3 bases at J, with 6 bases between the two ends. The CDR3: CSVVDANEKLFF. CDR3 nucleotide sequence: TGCAGCGTTGTAGATGCTAATGAAAAACTGTTTTTT.

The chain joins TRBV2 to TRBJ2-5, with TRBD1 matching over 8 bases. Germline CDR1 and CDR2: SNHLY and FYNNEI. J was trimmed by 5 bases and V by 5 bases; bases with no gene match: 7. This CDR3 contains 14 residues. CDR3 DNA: TGTGCCAGCAGTCCAGGACAGGGCCGTGAGACCCAGTACTTC. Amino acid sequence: CASSPGQGRETQYF.